Listed below are T cell receptor beta chains from one sample, sequenced in a study of OX40 agonist ivuxolimab in advanced cancers. Profiled with immunoSEQ multiplex PCR; TCRdb holds only in-frame clones, not every one. The sample holds some 77,000 clones; roughly 93% are singletons and the top ten take 0.32%. The specimen comprised CD4+ or CD8+ T cells sorted from blood, sampled in a trial of the OX40 agonist ivuxolimab. Every receptor here comes from an adult with an advanced solid tumor such as melanoma, head and neck, liver or kidney cancer. Each CDR3 is given with its conserved first and last residue. The D gene is left open where the match is weak. Part of the rows lack a size; the others show once, few, many or a class for expanded clones.

J | size | V | D | CDR3 | DNA
TRBJ1-1 | NA | TRBV10-2 | NA | CASSESEWGEAFF | TGCGCCAGCAGTGAGTCTGAGTGGGGGGAAGCTTTCTTT
TRBJ1-6 | NA | TRBV5-1 | NA | CASSAGADSPLHF | TGCGCCAGCAGCGCAGGGGCTGATTCACCCCTCCACTTT
TRBJ1-2 | NA | TRBV15 | NA | CATSRVGPGYGYTF | TGTGCCACCAGCAGAGTTGGGCCCGGCTATGGCTACACCTTC
TRBJ2-1 | NA | TRBV7-3 | TRBD2 | CASSSPGGGSPGEQFF | TGTGCCAGCAGCTCCCCCGGCGGGGGAAGCCCGGGTGAGCAGTTCTTC
TRBJ2-7 | once | TRBV6-5 | TRBD2 | CASSMLAGGSYEQYF | TGTGCCAGCAGTATGCTAGCGGGAGGATCCTACGAGCAGTACTTC
TRBJ1-2 | NA | TRBV6-5 | TRBD1 | CASSYTSGDSGYTF | TGTGCCAGCAGTTACACCTCAGGGGACAGTGGCTACACCTTC
TRBJ2-7 | NA | TRBV2 | NA | CATWDDGYEQYF | TGTGCCACCTGGGACGACGGCTACGAGCAGTACTTC
TRBJ1-3 | NA | TRBV4-3 | NA | CASSQDQYSGNTIYF | TGCGCCAGCAGCCAAGATCAATACTCTGGAAACACCATATATTTT
TRBJ1-5 | NA | TRBV4-3 | NA | CAGSQEDRGQPQHF | TGCGCCGGCAGCCAAGAAGATCGCGGTCAGCCCCAGCATTTT
TRBJ2-1 | NA | TRBV5-1 | NA | CASSLMTGQDNEQFF | TGCGCCAGCAGCTTGATGACAGGACAAGACAATGAGCAGTTCTTC
TRBJ2-7 | NA | TRBV18 | NA | CASSPRQGPYEQYF | TGTGCCAGCTCACCGCGGCAGGGCCCCTACGAGCAGTACTTC
TRBJ2-2 | NA | TRBV5-1 | TRBD2 | CASSLAPTVAGSNTGELFF | TGCGCCAGCAGCTTGGCCCCGACAGTAGCGGGATCGAACACCGGGGAGCTGTTTTTT
TRBJ2-7 | once | TRBV10-2 | TRBD2 | CASRGTSGTDEQYF | TGCGCCAGCAGGGGGACTAGCGGGACCGACGAGCAGTACTTC
TRBJ1-1 | NA | TRBV5-1 | TRBD1 | CASSWDRGFMNTEAFF | TGCGCCAGCAGCTGGGACAGGGGATTTATGAACACTGAAGCTTTCTTT
TRBJ1-2 | NA | TRBV28 | NA | CATTARNYGYTF | TGTGCCACCACAGCTCGTAACTATGGCTACACCTTC
TRBJ2-7 | NA | TRBV6-6 | TRBD2 | CASTLSSGVREQYF | TGTGCCAGCACCTTATCTAGCGGGGTTCGCGAGCAGTACTTC
TRBJ2-2 | NA | TRBV30 | TRBD1 | CAWSVPLTGYGELFF | TGTGCCTGGAGTGTACCCCTGACAGGGTACGGGGAGCTGTTTTTT
TRBJ2-7 | NA | TRBV18 | NA | CASSLQQGGVGYEQYF | TGTGCCAGCTCACTTCAACAGGGAGGGGTTGGCTACGAGCAGTACTTC
TRBJ2-7 | NA | TRBV5-1 | NA | CASSLVPEHYEQYF | TGCGCCAGCAGCTTGGTACCGGAACACTACGAGCAGTACTTC
TRBJ2-1 | NA | TRBV6-1 | NA | CASSSSGELQFF | TGTGCCAGCAGTTCCTCGGGCGAGTTGCAGTTCTTC
TRBJ2-5 | NA | TRBV7-2 | TRBD2 | CASSLNYPRLAGQETQYF | TGTGCCAGCAGCTTAAATTACCCCCGACTAGCGGGTCAAGAGACCCAGTACTTC
TRBJ2-7 | NA | TRBV5-1 | NA | CASSLVTGLQSYEQYF | TGCGCCAGCAGCTTGGTCACCGGGCTCCAGTCCTACGAGCAGTACTTC
TRBJ1-5 | NA | TRBV10-3 | NA | CAISDGNSNQPQHF | TGTGCCATCAGTGACGGAAATAGCAATCAGCCCCAGCATTTT
TRBJ2-7 | NA | TRBV11-1 | NA | CASSLLQGAYEQYF | TGTGCCAGCAGCTTACTACAGGGAGCCTACGAGCAGTACTTC
TRBJ1-2 | NA | TRBV29-1 | TRBD1 | CSALAGTTGANYGYTF | TGCAGCGCCTTGGCTGGTACCACAGGGGCAAACTATGGCTACACCTTC
TRBJ1-3 | NA | TRBV6-5 | NA | CASRLKQTTHTIYF | TGTGCCAGCAGGTTAAAGCAGACGACCCACACCATATATTTT
TRBJ1-5 | NA | TRBV7-9 | TRBD1 | CASSFVGQGNQPQHF | TGTGCCAGCAGCTTTGTAGGACAGGGCAATCAGCCCCAGCATTTT
TRBJ2-1 | NA | TRBV27 | TRBD2 | CASSRTSGINEQFF | TGTGCCAGCAGTCGGACTAGCGGGATTAATGAGCAGTTCTTC
TRBJ1-5 | once | TRBV6-1 | TRBD1 | CASTLTGGLNQPQHF | TGTGCCAGCACCCTAACAGGGGGGCTTAATCAGCCCCAGCATTTT
TRBJ1-1 | NA | TRBV27 | NA | CASSFEKEGNTEAFF | TGTGCCAGCAGTTTTGAAAAAGAAGGGAACACTGAAGCTTTCTTT
TRBJ2-3 | NA | TRBV5-1 | TRBD1 | CASSSGQVGADTQYF | TGCGCCAGCAGCTCTGGACAGGTCGGGGCAGATACGCAGTATTTT
TRBJ1-1 | NA | TRBV7-3 | NA | CASSSPGLTNTEAFF | TGTGCCAGCAGCTCCCCCGGACTCACGAACACTGAAGCTTTCTTT
TRBJ2-1 | NA | TRBV30 | NA | CAWSPNMGQFF | TGTGCCTGGAGCCCCAATATGGGGCAGTTCTTC
TRBJ2-7 | few | TRBV5-1 | TRBD2 | CASSLEGSGTYEQYF | TGCGCCAGCAGCTTGGAGGGTAGCGGGACTTACGAGCAGTACTTC
TRBJ2-1 | NA | TRBV29-1 | TRBD2 | CSVGLAGGPGEQFF | TGCAGCGTCGGACTAGCGGGAGGGCCGGGTGAGCAGTTCTTC
TRBJ2-3 | NA | TRBV7-7 | NA | CASSPGSTDTQYF | TGTGCCAGCAGCCCCGGGAGCACAGATACGCAGTATTTT
TRBJ1-2 | once | TRBV6-5 | NA | CASSERGDGYTF | TGTGCCAGCAGTGAAAGGGGGGACGGCTACACCTTC
TRBJ2-1 | NA | TRBV7-9 | TRBD2 | CASSLERGGAMNEQFF | TGTGCCAGCAGCTTAGAGCGGGGGGGCGCTATGAATGAGCAGTTCTTC
TRBJ2-5 | NA | TRBV9 | TRBD1 | CASSVASQQGAGETQYF | TGTGCCAGCAGCGTAGCCTCCCAACAGGGGGCGGGAGAGACCCAGTACTTC
TRBJ2-1 | NA | TRBV2 | TRBD1 | CASWTGGLVWQFF | TGTGCCAGCTGGACAGGTGGACTTGTATGGCAGTTCTTC
TRBJ2-1 | NA | TRBV10-2 | TRBD2 | CASSEWREGEQFF | TGCGCCAGCAGTGAGTGGAGGGAGGGTGAGCAGTTCTTC
TRBJ2-7 | NA | TRBV19 | TRBD2 | CASTLRSGGSYEQYF | TGTGCCAGTACCCTCCGGAGCGGGGGATCCTACGAGCAGTACTTC
TRBJ2-7 | NA | TRBV6-6 | NA | CASSYNTPYEQYF | TGTGCCAGCAGTTACAACACCCCCTACGAGCAGTACTTC
TRBJ1-2 | NA | TRBV6-6 | TRBD1 | CASTDRIAGYTF | TGTGCCAGCACGGACAGGATTGCTGGCTACACCTTC
TRBJ2-7 | NA | TRBV7-2 | TRBD1 | CASSLAGQGTYEQYF | TGTGCCAGCAGCTTAGCCGGACAGGGGACCTACGAGCAGTACTTC
TRBJ1-5 | NA | TRBV5-1 | NA | CASSLTPVDQPQHF | TGCGCCAGCAGCTTGACCCCCGTGGATCAGCCCCAGCATTTT
TRBJ2-7 | NA | TRBV29-1 | NA | CSVEARGTYEQYF | TGCAGCGTTGAGGCTCGGGGGACCTACGAGCAGTACTTC
TRBJ1-6 | NA | TRBV6-5 | TRBD1 | CASSYDRAIPHSPLHF | TGTGCCAGCAGTTACGACAGGGCCATCCCGCATTCACCCCTCCACTTT
TRBJ1-3 | NA | TRBV10-3 | TRBD1 | CAITPGQHSGNTIYF | TGTGCCATCACCCCGGGACAGCACTCTGGAAACACCATATATTTT
TRBJ2-5 | NA | TRBV7-2 | NA | CASSFQETQYF | TGTGCCAGCAGCTTCCAAGAGACCCAGTACTTC
TRBJ2-7 | NA | TRBV5-3 | TRBD2 | CARSLCGSGPSYEQYF | TGTGCCAGAAGCTTATGCGGGAGCGGGCCCTCCTACGAGCAGTACTTC
TRBJ2-7 | NA | TRBV7-7 | NA | CASSLGPPGSEQYF | TGTGCCAGCAGCTTGGGCCCACCGGGCTCCGAGCAGTACTTC
TRBJ2-7 | NA | TRBV28 | TRBD1 | CASSSTGTGTYEQYF | TGTGCCAGCAGTTCAACCGGGACAGGGACCTACGAGCAGTACTTC
TRBJ2-3 | NA | TRBV11-2 | NA | CASSHGRGTSTDTQYF | TGTGCCAGCAGCCACGGGCGGGGTACTAGCACAGATACGCAGTATTTT
TRBJ2-7 | NA | TRBV27 | TRBD2 | CASSRTSGSFVGYEQYF | TGTGCCAGCAGTAGGACTAGCGGGAGTTTTGTAGGCTACGAGCAGTACTTC
TRBJ2-7 | NA | TRBV18 | TRBD1 | CASYGTGTYEQYF | TGTGCCAGCTACGGGACAGGAACCTACGAGCAGTACTTC
TRBJ2-7 | NA | TRBV19 | TRBD2 | CASKSGGANEQYF | TGTGCCAGCAAGAGCGGGGGGGCAAACGAGCAGTACTTC
TRBJ2-5 | NA | TRBV6-6 | NA | CASSLGTFVETQYF | TGTGCCAGCAGCCTCGGGACATTTGTGGAGACCCAGTACTTC
TRBJ2-6 | NA | TRBV27 | NA | CASWRAGANVLTF | TGTGCCAGTTGGAGGGCTGGGGCCAACGTCCTGACTTTC